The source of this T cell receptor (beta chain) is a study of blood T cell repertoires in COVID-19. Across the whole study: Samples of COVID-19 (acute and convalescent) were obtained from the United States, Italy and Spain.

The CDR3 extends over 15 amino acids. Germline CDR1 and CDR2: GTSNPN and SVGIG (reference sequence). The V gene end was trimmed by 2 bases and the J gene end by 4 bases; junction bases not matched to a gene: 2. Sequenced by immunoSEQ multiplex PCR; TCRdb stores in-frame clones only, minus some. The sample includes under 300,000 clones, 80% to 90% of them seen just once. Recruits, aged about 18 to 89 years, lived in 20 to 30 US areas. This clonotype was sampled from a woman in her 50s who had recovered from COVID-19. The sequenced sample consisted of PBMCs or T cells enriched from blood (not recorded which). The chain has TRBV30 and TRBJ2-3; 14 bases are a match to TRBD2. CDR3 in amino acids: CAWSRLAGGSDTQYF. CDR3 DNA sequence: TGTGCCTGGAGTCGACTAGCGGGAGGGTCAGATACGCAGTATTTT. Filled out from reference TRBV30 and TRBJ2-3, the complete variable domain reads SQTIHQWPATLVQPVGSPLSLECTVEGTSNPNLYWYRQAAGRGLQLLFYSVGIGQISSEVPQNLSASRPQDRQFILSSKKLLLSDSGFYLCAWSRLAGGSDTQYFGPGTRLTVL.